This section outlines one T cell receptor (beta chain) sequence together with its context. What it binds is not known. This specimen belongs to a study of CD8+CD57+ T cells in acquired aplastic anemia. Whole-study context: When averaged, DNA from sorted CD4+ and CD8+ cells came to around 3.1 ug.

CDR1 is SGHVS and CDR2 is FQNEAQ in the germline V gene. This CDR3 spans 15 amino acids. Trimming pared 1 base from V and 9 bases from J, leaving 18 bases between. Study results and caveats: Common to patients and controls were twenty-nine CD8+ CDR3 sequences.

Template material for TCR beta VDJ and CDR3 profiling consisted of genomic DNA. Using its own MiXCR run on the reads, TCRdb lists one record per CDR3 protein. The sample includes around 140,000 distinct CDR3 sequences, around two fifths of them seen just once. This sequence joins TRBV7-8 and TRBJ2-5, with TRBD1 as a possible D gene (5 bases). The clonotype originates from a human donor in good health, serving as a control. Sample: sorted CD4+, CD8+, or CD8+CD57+ T cells (not recorded which) from PBMCs. CDR3 sequence (DNA): TGTGCCAGCAGCTTAGAGCAGGGTAGCAATCAGCCCCAGTACTTC. It encodes CASSLEQGSNQPQYF.